This is a list of T cell receptor beta chains from one sample in a study of blood T cells in healthy people across ages. TCRdb reprocessed the 5' RACE reads via MiXCR and lists one record per CDR3 protein. The data hold about 1.6 million distinct CDR3 sequences, with 30% to 40% observed a single time. The sample consisted of blood. The receptors stem from a woman aged 25 to 45 in good health. The CDR3 runs from the conserved cysteine through the conserved F or W. Fields, in order: clone size, V gene, D gene, J gene, CDR3 protein, CDR3 DNA. A D gene is named only where the DNA matches it firmly. The size field is filled for only some rows; it gives once, few, many or a size class.

size: few
V: TRBV3-1
D: -
J: TRBJ1-2
CDR3: CASSPGGERGYTF
DNA: TGTGCCAGCAGCCCCGGGGGGGAGCGGGGCTACACCTTC

size: once
V: TRBV11-2
D: -
J: TRBJ2-1
CDR3: CASSLVVSPAIPHNEQFF
DNA: TGTGCCAGCAGCTTAGTTGTCTCCCCAGCCATCCCCCACAATGAGCAGTTCTTC

size: -
V: TRBV5-5
D: -
J: TRBJ1-2
CDR3: CANSFLVEGYGYTF
DNA: TGTGCCAACAGCTTTCTAGTGGAAGGCTATGGCTACACCTTC

size: many
V: TRBV10-3
D: TRBD1
J: TRBJ2-7
CDR3: CAISESPQGAREQYF
DNA: TGTGCCATCAGTGAGTCGCCCCAGGGGGCGCGGGAGCAGTACTTC

size: many
V: TRBV7-2
D: TRBD2
J: TRBJ2-5
CDR3: CASSSQRGKTQYF
DNA: TGTGCCAGCAGTTCGCAGCGGGGGAAGACCCAGTACTTC

size: -
V: TRBV5-1
D: TRBD2
J: TRBJ2-5
CDR3: CASSPGTSEETQYF
DNA: TGCGCCAGCAGTCCCGGGACTAGCGAGGAGACCCAGTACTTC

size: many
V: TRBV5-1
D: -
J: TRBJ2-3
CDR3: CASSQPADTQYF
DNA: TGCGCCAGCAGTCAACCTGCAGATACGCAGTATTTT

size: few
V: TRBV12-3/TRBV12-4
D: -
J: TRBJ2-5
CDR3: CASTRGGSGPFQETQYF
DNA: TGTGCCAGCACCCGGGGCGGAAGCGGACCATTCCAAGAGACCCAGTACTTC

size: -
V: TRBV7-9
D: -
J: TRBJ2-5
CDR3: CASSLWDSGQETQYF
DNA: TGCGCCAGCAGCTTATGGGATAGCGGTCAAGAGACCCAGTACTTC

size: few
V: TRBV12-3/TRBV12-4
D: -
J: TRBJ1-2
CDR3: CASSYSGGYGYTF
DNA: TGTGCCAGCTCATATTCCGGGGGCTATGGCTACACCTTC

size: few
V: TRBV9
D: TRBD1
J: TRBJ1-1
CDR3: CASSVARDRGNTEAFF
DNA: TGTGCCAGCAGCGTAGCGAGGGACAGGGGAAACACTGAAGCTTTCTTT

size: -
V: TRBV5-1
D: -
J: TRBJ1-6
CDR3: CASSSGGNYNSPLHF
DNA: TGCGCCAGCAGCTCCGGGGGAAACTATAATTCACCCCTCCACTTT

size: -
V: TRBV27
D: -
J: TRBJ2-6
CDR3: CTSTVGSSGANVLTF
DNA: TGTACCAGCACCGTGGGGAGCTCTGGGGCCAACGTCCTGACTTTC

size: many
V: TRBV10-3
D: TRBD2
J: TRBJ2-1
CDR3: CAISATQRGVGNEQFF
DNA: TGTGCCATCAGTGCGACCCAGCGGGGGGTAGGCAATGAGCAGTTCTTC

size: -
V: TRBV12-3/TRBV12-4
D: TRBD2
J: TRBJ2-2
CDR3: CASSLGWREGNTGELFF
DNA: TGTGCCAGCAGTTTGGGCTGGCGGGAGGGAAACACCGGGGAGCTGTTTTTT

size: few
V: TRBV7-3
D: -
J: TRBJ2-1
CDR3: CASSLSASTYNEQFF
DNA: TGTGCCAGCAGCTTATCGGCCTCCACCTACAATGAGCAGTTCTTC

size: -
V: TRBV6-1
D: -
J: TRBJ2-1
CDR3: CASIRLLARDNEQFF
DNA: TGTGCCAGCATAAGGTTATTAGCGAGAGACAATGAGCAGTTCTTC

size: few
V: TRBV9
D: TRBD1
J: TRBJ2-1
CDR3: CASSVTTGTGGNEQFF
DNA: TGTGCCAGCAGCGTAACCACCGGGACAGGGGGCAATGAGCAGTTCTTC

size: -
V: TRBV28
D: TRBD1
J: TRBJ2-3
CDR3: CASSLFVTGLRSTDTQYF
DNA: TGTGCCAGCAGTTTATTTGTGACAGGGTTACGAAGCACAGATACGCAGTATTTT

size: -
V: TRBV12-3/TRBV12-4
D: -
J: TRBJ2-1
CDR3: CASSLRGRRFF
DNA: TGTGCCAGCAGTTTAAGGGGTCGCAGGTTCTTC

size: few
V: TRBV20-1
D: TRBD1
J: TRBJ2-3
CDR3: CSAREQGAFSTDTQYF
DNA: TGCAGTGCTAGGGAACAGGGGGCCTTTAGCACAGATACGCAGTATTTT

size: few
V: TRBV5-1
D: -
J: TRBJ2-1
CDR3: CASSRFIDEQFF
DNA: TGCGCCAGCAGTAGGTTTATCGATGAGCAGTTCTTC